The following is a T cell receptor beta chain sequence with its context. This clonotype was seen only a few times. The target of this receptor is not known. No much larger clone exists at a distance of one base, and base qualities are not known. This specimen belongs to a study of regulatory T cells in long-lasting Graves disease (dated by TCRdb to the early 2020s). Context from the whole study: Antithyroid drugs had been taken for less than 3 months by newly diagnosed Graves' disease patients. This study used TCR sequencing and RNA sequencing of peripheral blood to compare persistent Graves' disease patients against newly diagnosed Graves' disease patients. The study was registered as a clinical trial and conducted in China. A total of roughly 35 samples underwent TCR sequencing: about 13 from persistent and roughly 20 from newly diagnosed Graves' disease patients. What the authors observed across the whole study: Patients with persistent disease shared more public clonotypes (approximately 2,500) than newly diagnosed patients did (roughly 970). Persistent Graves' disease patients showed lower TCR Shannon entropy and fewer highly expanded clones than newly diagnosed patients, suggesting clonal expansion. The study examined only peripheral blood because the primary lesion, thyroid tissue, could not be accessed. Persistent disease showed preferential use of TRBV28, TRBJ1-2 and TRBJ2-5, whereas newly diagnosed disease favored TRBV20-1 and TRBJ2-1. The authors acknowledged the small sample size as a limitation that may reduce accuracy. Sequencing and analysis were restricted to the TCR beta chain.

The method behind the library was multiplex PCR. Sequenced on an Illumina HiSeq 4000. iRepertoire HTBI primers and Arm-PCR amplification of CDR3 regions were used to construct TCR beta libraries. Before sequencing, the PCR products went through gel purification. In the authors' own workflow: Gene usage analysis of CDR3 amino acid clonotypes used the approximately 56 TRBV and more than 13 TRBJ segments found across samples. Filtered high-quality paired reads were merged into contigs using COPE and FqMerger. BLAST was used to align contigs to the IMGT TRBV, TRBD and TRBJ reference genes, and CDR3 was defined following IMGT. Highly expanded clones were defined as clonotypes with a frequency above 0.1%. Shannon entropy was used to measure repertoire diversity, and the Gini coefficient was used to measure V-J evenness. Clonotypes shared by more than one individual were considered public. TCRdb cleaned the public reads at Q25 with fastp, built clones with MiXCR and kept in-frame beta chains. Identical CDR3 proteins give one entry, which carries the most common genes and DNA. These V and J calls are TCRdb output, not the study's own analysis. The sample contains 370,000 or so distinct CDR3 sequences, 15% to 20% of them found a single time. Of the sample, about 19% is held by the ten largest clones.

The CDR3 holds 16 amino acids from the cysteine to the phenylalanine. Of all the DNA, just the CDR3 is kept, 48 bases in frame from base 1. The germline V gene supplies CDR1 SGHRS and CDR2 YFSETQ. Between the V and J ends, shortened by 0 bases and 0 bases respectively, the junction contains 9 bases. Explained via the paper, the time point label denotes: newly diagnosed GD, antithyroid drugs for less than 3 months. RNA was extracted from PBMCs in TRIzol for both TCR sequencing and RNA sequencing. The diagnosis of Graves' disease followed American Thyroid Association guidelines. The patients came from an endocrinology department in Xi'an, China. Each patient gave 9 to 10 milliliters of peripheral blood, collected in an EDTA anticoagulant tube. Ficoll Paque Plus density gradient separation was used to isolate PBMCs, and no additional T cell sorting was done. RNA quality was checked with an Agilent 2100 Bioanalyzer and agarose gel, and concentration with a NanoDrop 2000.

These data also formed part of another study, on T cells in Graves' hyperthyroidism and ophthalmopathy. The other study reports the following: Graves' hyperthyroidism was defined as stable when no progression to ophthalmopathy occurred over 18 months of follow-up. The hyperthyroidism patients were between 18 and 65 years old and newly diagnosed, with a disease duration of less than 2 months. Any patient with an uncontrolled infection, another autoimmune disease, pregnancy or lactation was excluded. Diagnoses relied on clinical symptoms, serum thyroxine and TRAb, thyroid ultrasound and orbital computed tomography. The TCR CDR3 was subjected to a first round of RT-PCR using the HTBI primer set and the Qiagen OneStep RT-PCR kit. Most expanded thyroid clonotypes (frequency above 0.001) were also found in blood, which suggests that blood repertoires may mirror thyroid immune responses. A model built on a 13 V-J signature distinguished ophthalmopathy from stable hyperthyroidism, reaching about 88% sensitivity and around 81% specificity in cross-validation and 80%/75% in testing. In validation, progression to ophthalmopathy was predicted by the model with roughly 69% sensitivity and 72% to 85% specificity, a median of approximately 6.5 months before onset. To identify TCR V-J signatures that set the groups apart, the researchers used a discovery cohort of approximately 98 patients, made up of approximately 43 with Graves' ophthalmopathy and about 55 with stable Graves' hyperthyroidism. An independent validation cohort of fewer than 20 hyperthyroidism patients and about 16 patients who later progressed to ophthalmopathy tested prospective prediction of ophthalmopathy. For training and testing, the roughly 100 patients in the discovery cohort were randomly divided in a 7:3 ratio. In addition, the study compared T-cell repertoires in thyroid tissue and in blood from roughly 6 Graves' hyperthyroidism patients. After blood sampling, hyperthyroidism patients were treated with methimazole at a starting dose of 30 mg daily, and ophthalmopathy patients were treated with high-dose intravenous methylprednisolone. Libraries were constructed in a second round of multiplex PCR, after which size selection and purification were performed. Sequencing of the libraries was done on an Illumina HiSeq2000 using paired-end 100 bp reads. SOAPnuke was used to process the raw data, removing reads that contained adapters or uncalled bases, had a mean Phred below 15, or lacked an exact match to the constant primer or identifier. High-quality paired reads were merged with COPE v1.2.5, and unique nucleotide sequences were defined as clonotypes. MiTCR v1.1 was used to align the clonotypes against IMGT TRBV, TRBD and TRBJ reference segments. Only V-J combinations with frequency above 0.0001, covering 99% to 99.2% of repertoires, were analysed. The TCS score was defined as F50 (clonal expansion) divided by E x V (chaos), with BLOSUM62-based TCRdist calculated between CDR3 peptides within each V-J. Welch's t-statistics and random forest reduced just over 500 V-J features to under 15, which were used in a naive Bayes classifier (R e1071). No statistical method was used to fix the sample size in advance, and group allocation was not hidden from the investigators. According to the paper, TCR Vbeta CDR3 sequencing was carried out on about 140 peripheral blood samples, which came from over 40 ophthalmopathy, 70 to 80 hyperthyroidism and about 17 progressor patients.

The chain was built from TRBV5-1 and TRBJ2-2, with the D gene not confidently named. The receptor's source is a woman between 18 and 30 years old with Graves disease. Donor details come from another sample of the same person, matched by shared clones. Sequenced here: peripheral blood mononuclear cells (PBMCs), sampled at new diagnosis, from a patient treated with antithyroid drugs. The CDR3 is CASSLGWTANTGELFF. The DNA reads TGCGCCAGCAGCTTGGGTTGGACGGCGAACACCGGGGAGCTGTTTTTT.